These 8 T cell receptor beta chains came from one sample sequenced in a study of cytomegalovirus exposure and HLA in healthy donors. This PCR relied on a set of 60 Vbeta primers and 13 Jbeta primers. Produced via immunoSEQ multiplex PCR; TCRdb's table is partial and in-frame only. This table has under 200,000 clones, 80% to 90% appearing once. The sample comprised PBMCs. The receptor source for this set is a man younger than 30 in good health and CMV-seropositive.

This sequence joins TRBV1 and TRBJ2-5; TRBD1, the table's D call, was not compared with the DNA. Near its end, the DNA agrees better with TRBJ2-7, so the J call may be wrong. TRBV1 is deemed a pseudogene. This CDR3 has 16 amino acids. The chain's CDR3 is CTSSQPTYRDSYEQYF. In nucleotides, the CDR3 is TGCACCAGCAGCCAACCAACCTACAGGGATTCCTACGAGCAGTACTTC.

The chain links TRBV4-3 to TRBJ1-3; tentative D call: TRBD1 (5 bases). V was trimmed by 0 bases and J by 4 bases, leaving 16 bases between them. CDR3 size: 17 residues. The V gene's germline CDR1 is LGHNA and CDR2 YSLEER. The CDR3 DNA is TGCGCCAGCAGCCAAGATCGGGGGGGAGGTAGAGGAAACACCATATATTTT. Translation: CASSQDRGGGRGNTIYF.

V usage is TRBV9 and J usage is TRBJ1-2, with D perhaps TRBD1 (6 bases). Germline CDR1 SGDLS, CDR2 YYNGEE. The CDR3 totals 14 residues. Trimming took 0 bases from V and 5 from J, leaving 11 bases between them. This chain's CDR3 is CASSVADSPYGYTF. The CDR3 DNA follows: TGTGCCAGCAGCGTAGCGGACAGTCCTTATGGCTACACCTTC.

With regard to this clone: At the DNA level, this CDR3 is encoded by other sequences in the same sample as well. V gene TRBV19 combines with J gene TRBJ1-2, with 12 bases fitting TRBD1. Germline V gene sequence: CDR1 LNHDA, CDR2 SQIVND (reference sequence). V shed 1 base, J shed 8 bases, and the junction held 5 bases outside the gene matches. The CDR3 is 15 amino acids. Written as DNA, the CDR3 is TGTGCCAGTAGTATAGTACGGGACAGGGGGCTCGGCTACACCTTC. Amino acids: CASSIVRDRGLGYTF.

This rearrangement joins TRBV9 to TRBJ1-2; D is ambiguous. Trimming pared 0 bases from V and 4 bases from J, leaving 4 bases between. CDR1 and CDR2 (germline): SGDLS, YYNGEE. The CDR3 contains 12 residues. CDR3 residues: CASSVGSYGYTF. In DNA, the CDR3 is TGTGCCAGCAGCGTAGGCAGCTATGGCTACACCTTC.

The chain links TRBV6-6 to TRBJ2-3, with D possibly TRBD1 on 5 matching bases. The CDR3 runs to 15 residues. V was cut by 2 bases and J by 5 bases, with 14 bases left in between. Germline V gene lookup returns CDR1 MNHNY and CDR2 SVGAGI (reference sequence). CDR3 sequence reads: CASSYAGPRGDTQYF. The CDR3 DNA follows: TGTGCCAGCAGTTACGCAGGGCCCCGCGGAGATACGCAGTATTTT.

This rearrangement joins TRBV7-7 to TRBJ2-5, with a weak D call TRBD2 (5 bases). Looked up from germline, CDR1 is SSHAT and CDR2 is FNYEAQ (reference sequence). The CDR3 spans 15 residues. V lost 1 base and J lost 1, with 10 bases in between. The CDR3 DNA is TGTGCCAGCAGCTTAGATCGGGGTCTCCAAGAGACCCAGTACTTC. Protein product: CASSLDRGLQETQYF.

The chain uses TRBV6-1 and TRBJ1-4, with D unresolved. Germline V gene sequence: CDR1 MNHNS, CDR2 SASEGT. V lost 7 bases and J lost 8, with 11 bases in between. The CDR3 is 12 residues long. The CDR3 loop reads CASKTSGEKLFF. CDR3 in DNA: TGTGCCAGCAAAACTAGTGGGGAAAAACTGTTTTTT.